The 19 T cell receptor beta chains below all came from one sample that was sequenced in a study of T cell responses to AZD1222 COVID-19 vaccine (dated by TCRdb to the early 2020s). This sample's time point label indicates: baseline before first vaccination. The treatment or condition label, read with the paper, signifies: meningococcal conjugate vaccine given as trial control. The method behind the library was the immunoSEQ multiplex PCR assay. This is the immuneACCESS table as TCRdb keeps it, with only in-frame sequences that have V and J called. A part of the clones is gone; compared with another copy, unresolved V genes explain less than half, and the rest is unexplained. Counted in this sample were tens of thousands of clones; more than 60% of them appeared once. The top ten clones comprise 20% to 25% of the sample. The specimen comprised peripheral blood, sampled on day 0 of MenACWY control vaccination. The source is an adult in good health.

This chain connects TRBV10-3 to TRBJ1-1, with D perhaps matching TRBD1 (5 bases). The CDR3 loop spans 16 amino acids. V lost 2 bases to trimming and J lost 0 bases, with 13 bases between them. Germline V lookup: CDR1 ENHRY, CDR2 SYGVKD. The CDR3 is CAISEVKGSMNTEAFF. The DNA of the CDR3 is TGTGCCATCAGTGAGGTGAAGGGGTCCATGAACACTGAAGCTTTCTTT.

This chain connects TRBV10-3 to TRBJ2-7; TRBD1 matches 9 bases. The CDR3 length is 13 residues. Germline V gene sequence: CDR1 ENHRY, CDR2 SYGVKD. After removal of 5 bases from V and 7 bases from J, the junction contained 6 bases not matched to a gene. The CDR3: CAISQYDRGEQYF. The CDR3 region has the DNA TGTGCCATCAGTCAATATGACAGGGGGGAGCAGTACTTC.

The rearrangement uses TRBV5-1 and TRBJ2-3; 9 positions match TRBD2. V dropped 0 bases and J dropped 3; count of bases not matched to a gene: 11. The germline gives CDR1 SGHRS, CDR2 YFSETQ. The CDR3 is 18 residues long. The DNA of the CDR3 is TGCGCCAGCAGCTTGGAGGGGCTAGCGGGGAGTCTGACAGATACGCAGTATTTT. Its protein is CASSLEGLAGSLTDTQYF.

This chain uses TRBV19 with TRBJ1-2; TRBD1 matches 7 bases. The CDR3 has 16 residues. V trimming: 3 bases; J trimming: 2 bases; junction bases outside the gene matches: 9. CDR1 and CDR2 from the germline V gene are LNHDA and SQIVND (reference sequence). The CDR3 coding sequence is TGTGCCAGTAGTATGGTCAACAGGGGACTGAACTATGGCTACACCTTC. Its protein product is CASSMVNRGLNYGYTF.

This rearrangement joins TRBV30 to TRBJ1-5; 9 nucleotides align to TRBD1. This CDR3 contains 15 residues. With V trimmed by 2 bases and J by 7 bases, 9 bases remained unmatched. Germline CDR1 reads GTSNPN; CDR2 reads SVGIG (reference sequence). DNA of the CDR3: TGTGCCTGGAGTACGGGACAGGGTGAAAGACAGCCCCAGCATTTT. Its translation is CAWSTGQGERQPQHF.

The chain combines TRBV4-1 with TRBJ1-6, with 7 nucleotides matching TRBD1. The CDR3 has 14 amino acids. After removal of 1 base from V and 9 bases from J, the junction contained 3 bases not matched to a gene. The V gene's germline CDR1 is MGHRA and CDR2 YSYEKL. CDR3 protein: CASSQGQGGSPLHF. The CDR3 DNA is TGCGCCAGCAGCCAAGGACAGGGTGGTTCACCCCTCCACTTT.

The V gene is TRBV6-5, the J gene TRBJ2-7, with 7 bases aligning to TRBD2. V shed 0 bases, J shed 6 bases, and the junction held 5 bases outside the gene matches. Germline CDR1 MNHEY, CDR2 SVGAGI. The CDR3 covers 14 residues. CDR3: CASSYSTSSSEQYF. DNA for the CDR3: TGTGCCAGCAGTTACTCGACTAGCTCTAGCGAGCAGTACTTC.

The chain combines TRBV6-5 with TRBJ2-1, with 7 bases fitting TRBD1. Germline-derived CDR1 and CDR2 are MNHEY and SVGAGI. The V and J ends lost 5 bases and 9 bases, in that order; junction bases with no gene match: 13. CDR3 length: 15 amino acids. In nucleotides, the CDR3 is TGTGCCAGCAGTATGACAGGGAGCCGTGAGAGTGAGCAGTTCTTC. This translates into CASSMTGSRESEQFF.

The J gene is TRBJ1-1, the V gene TRBV6-6, with TRBD1 as a possible D gene (6 bases). This CDR3 has 15 amino acids. Germline CDR1 reads MNHNY; CDR2 reads SVGAGI (reference sequence). The V end was cut by 2 bases, the J end by 3 bases, with 13 bases between. The CDR3 DNA is TGTGCCAGCAGTTACACAGACAGGCTGGACACTGAAGCTTTCTTT. The encoded protein is CASSYTDRLDTEAFF.

The chain couples TRBV28 to TRBJ2-7; D may be TRBD2 (6 bases). The CDR3 runs to 10 residues. V dropped 8 bases and J dropped 4 bases, with 6 bases sitting between them. Germline CDR1 and CDR2: MDHEN and SYDVKM. Here the CDR3 reads CASGGYEQYF. As DNA, the CDR3 is TGTGCCAGCGGGGGGTACGAGCAGTACTTC.

This rearrangement joins TRBV10-2 to TRBJ1-5; D gene ambiguous. Trimming took 4 bases from V and 1 from J, leaving 5 bases between them. The CDR3 is 13 residues long. Germline CDR1 reads WSHSY; CDR2 reads SAAADI. CDR3 residues: CASSAQSNQPQHF. CDR3 coding DNA: TGCGCCAGCAGTGCACAAAGCAATCAGCCCCAGCATTTT.

The chain recombines TRBV28 with TRBJ1-2; 9 bases map to TRBD1. V trimming: 4 bases; J trimming: 4 bases; junction bases outside the gene matches: 7. The CDR3 totals 15 residues. Germline V gene lookup returns CDR1 MDHEN and CDR2 SYDVKM. The CDR3 sequence is CASSSYRGQGYGYTF. CDR3 bases: TGTGCCAGCAGTTCGTACAGGGGGCAGGGCTATGGCTACACCTTC.

V and J are TRBV6-4 and TRBJ2-1, with D perhaps TRBD2 (6 bases). Trimming pared 2 bases from V and 6 bases from J, leaving 11 bases between. This CDR3 has 14 residues. Germline CDR1 reads MRHNA; CDR2 reads SNTAGT. The DNA for the CDR3 is TGTGCCAGCAGTGACGGGACTGGAGGCAATGAGCAGTTCTTC. It is translated as CASSDGTGGNEQFF.

This clone was found once. This chain links TRBV13 with TRBJ1-1; D not resolved. The germline CDR1 and CDR2 sequences are PRHDT and FYEKMQ (reference sequence). Trimming took 1 base from V and 1 from J, leaving 7 bases between them. This CDR3 is 14 amino acids long. The CDR3 nucleotides are TGTGCCAGCAGCTTAGATCCAGGGAACACTGAAGCTTTCTTT. It encodes CASSLDPGNTEAFF.

The count of this clone is one. The chain recombines TRBV4-1 with TRBJ1-6; no reliable D call. Trimming removed 0 bases at V and 11 bases at J, with 23 bases between. This CDR3 contains 18 residues. The germline CDR1 and CDR2 sequences are MGHRA and YSYEKL. CDR3 protein: CASSQDQFGGSGFTPLHF. CDR3 nucleotide sequence: TGCGCCAGCAGCCAAGATCAATTTGGTGGCAGCGGGTTTACACCCCTCCACTTT.

This chain connects TRBV27 to TRBJ1-2, with TRBD1 as a possible D gene (5 bases). The CDR3 totals 15 residues. Looked up from germline, CDR1 is MNHEY and CDR2 is SMNVEV (reference sequence). Trimming cost V 2 bases and J 4 bases, with 14 bases left between them. The CDR3 nucleotides are TGTGCCAGCAGTTTACGCGAGGGGAGTCCCTATGGCTACACCTTC. This sequence encodes CASSLREGSPYGYTF.

The chain is built from TRBV7-7 and TRBJ2-7; 13 bases align to TRBD2. The V segment lost 4 bases and the J segment 4 bases; nucleotides outside the gene matches: 13. The length of the CDR3 is 18 residues. Germline values: CDR1 SSHAT, CDR2 FNYEAQ (reference sequence). The CDR3 spells CASSYPLLGLAGVYEQYV. The CDR3, as DNA: TGTGCCAGCAGCTACCCCCTCCTCGGACTAGCGGGGGTTTACGAGCAGTACGTC.

This CDR3 reads CASSLSGNWVQFF. Here the CDR3 DNA reads TGCGCCAGCAGCTTAAGCGGGAACTGGGTGCAGTTCTTC. This chain connects TRBV5-1 to TRBJ2-1; 7 nucleotides align to TRBD2. The CDR3 totals 13 residues. The junction had 8 bases not matched to a gene; V was cut back by 2 bases and J by 12 bases. Germline V lookup: CDR1 SGHRS, CDR2 YFSETQ.

The CDR3 DNA reads as TGTGCCTGGAGTCGGGTGCAGGGCAGCAATCAGCCCCAGCATTTT. This sequence encodes CAWSRVQGSNQPQHF. The chain is built from TRBV30 and TRBJ1-5; D is possibly TRBD1 (5 bases). Germline V CDR1 and CDR2: GTSNPN, SVGIG (reference sequence). The CDR3 is made up of 15 amino acids. Between the trimmed V and J ends, which lost 2 bases and 1 base, there was a span of 12 bases.